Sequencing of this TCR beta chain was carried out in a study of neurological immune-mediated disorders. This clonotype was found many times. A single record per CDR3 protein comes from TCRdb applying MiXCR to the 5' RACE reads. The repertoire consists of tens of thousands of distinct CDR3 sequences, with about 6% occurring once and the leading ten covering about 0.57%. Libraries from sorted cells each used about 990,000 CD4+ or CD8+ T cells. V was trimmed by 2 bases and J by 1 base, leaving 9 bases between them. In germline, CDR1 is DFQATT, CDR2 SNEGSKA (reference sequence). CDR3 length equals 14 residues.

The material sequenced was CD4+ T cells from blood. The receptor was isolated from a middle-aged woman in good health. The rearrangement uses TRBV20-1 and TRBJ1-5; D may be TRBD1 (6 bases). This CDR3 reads CSARTGTSNQPQHF. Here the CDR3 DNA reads TGCAGTGCTAGAACAGGGACGAGCAATCAGCCCCAGCATTTT.